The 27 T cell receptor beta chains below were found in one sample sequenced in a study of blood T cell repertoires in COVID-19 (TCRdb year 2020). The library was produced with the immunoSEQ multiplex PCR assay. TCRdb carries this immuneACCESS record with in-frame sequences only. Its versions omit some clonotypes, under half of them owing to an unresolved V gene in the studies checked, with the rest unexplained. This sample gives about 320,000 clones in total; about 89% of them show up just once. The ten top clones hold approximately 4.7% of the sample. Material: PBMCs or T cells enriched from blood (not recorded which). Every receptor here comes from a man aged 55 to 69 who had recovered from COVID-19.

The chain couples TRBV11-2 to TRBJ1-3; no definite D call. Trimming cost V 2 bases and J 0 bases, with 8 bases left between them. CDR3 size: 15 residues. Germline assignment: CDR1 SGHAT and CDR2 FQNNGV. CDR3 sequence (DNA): TGTGCCAGCAGCTTACTAACCTACTCTGGAAACACCATATATTTT. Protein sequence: CASSLLTYSGNTIYF.

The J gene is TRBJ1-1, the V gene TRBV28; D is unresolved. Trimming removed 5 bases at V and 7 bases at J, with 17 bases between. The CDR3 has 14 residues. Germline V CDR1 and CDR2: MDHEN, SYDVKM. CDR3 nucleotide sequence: TGTGCCAGCAGTCGGGGTTTGAAGGGCTTTGAAGCTTTCTTT. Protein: CASSRGLKGFEAFF.

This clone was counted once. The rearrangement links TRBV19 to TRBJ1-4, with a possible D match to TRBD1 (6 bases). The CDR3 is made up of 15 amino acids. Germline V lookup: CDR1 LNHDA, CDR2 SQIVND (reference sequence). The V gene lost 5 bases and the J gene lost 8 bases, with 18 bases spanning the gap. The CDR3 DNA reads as TGTGCCAGTAGTGTTGGGACAAACAGGAGAGAAAAACTGTTTTTT. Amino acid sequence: CASSVGTNRREKLFF.

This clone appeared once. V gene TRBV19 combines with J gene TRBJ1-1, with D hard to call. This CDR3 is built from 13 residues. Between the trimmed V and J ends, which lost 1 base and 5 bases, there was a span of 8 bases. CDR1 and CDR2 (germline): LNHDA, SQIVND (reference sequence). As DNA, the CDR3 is TGTGCCAGTAGTATAGGGGCAGGTACTGAAGCTTTCTTT. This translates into CASSIGAGTEAFF.

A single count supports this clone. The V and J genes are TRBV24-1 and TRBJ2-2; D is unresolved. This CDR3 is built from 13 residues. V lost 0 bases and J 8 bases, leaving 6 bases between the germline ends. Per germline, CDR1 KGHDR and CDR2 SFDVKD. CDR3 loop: CATSDLVAGELFF. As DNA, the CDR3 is TGTGCCACCAGTGATTTGGTCGCGGGGGAGCTGTTTTTT.

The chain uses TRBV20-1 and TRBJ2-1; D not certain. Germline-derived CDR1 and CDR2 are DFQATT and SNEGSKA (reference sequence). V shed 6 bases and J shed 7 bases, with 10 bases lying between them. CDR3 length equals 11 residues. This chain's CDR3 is CSAAPGNEQFF. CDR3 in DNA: TGCAGTGCCGCCCCAGGTAATGAGCAGTTCTTC.

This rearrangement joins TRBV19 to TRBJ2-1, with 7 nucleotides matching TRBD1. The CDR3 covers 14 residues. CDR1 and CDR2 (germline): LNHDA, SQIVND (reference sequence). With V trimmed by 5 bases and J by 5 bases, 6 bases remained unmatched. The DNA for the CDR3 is TGTGCCAGTAGTCTCCGGGACAGAAACAATGAGCAGTTCTTC. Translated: CASSLRDRNNEQFF.

The CDR3 DNA reads TGTGCCACCAGTGATACGACAGGTTGGAACACCGGGGAGCTGTTTTTT. Amino acid sequence: CATSDTTGWNTGELFF. The chain recombines TRBV24-1 with TRBJ2-2, with TRBD1 as a possible D gene (6 bases). Per the germline V gene, CDR1 is KGHDR and CDR2 is SFDVKD. The V end was cut by 3 bases, the J end by 1 base, with 11 bases between. CDR3 length: 16 residues.

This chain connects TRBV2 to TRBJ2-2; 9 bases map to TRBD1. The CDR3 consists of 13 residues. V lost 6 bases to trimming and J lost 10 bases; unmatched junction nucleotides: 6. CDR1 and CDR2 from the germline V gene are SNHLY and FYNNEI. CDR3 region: CASRPTGGEELFF. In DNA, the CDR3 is TGTGCCAGCAGGCCAACAGGGGGCGAGGAGCTGTTTTTT. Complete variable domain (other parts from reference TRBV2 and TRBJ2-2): EPEVTQTPSHQVTQMGQEVILRCVPISNHLYFYWYRQILGQKVEFLVSFYNNEISEKSEIFDDQFSVERPDGSNFTLKIRSTKLEDSAMYFCASRPTGGEELFFGEGSRLTVL.

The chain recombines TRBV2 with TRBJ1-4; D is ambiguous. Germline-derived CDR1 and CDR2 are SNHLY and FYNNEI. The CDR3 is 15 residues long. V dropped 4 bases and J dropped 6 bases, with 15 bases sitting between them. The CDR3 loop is CASSGAGNRHEKLFF. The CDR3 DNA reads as TGTGCCAGCAGTGGGGCCGGGAACCGACATGAAAAACTGTTTTTT.

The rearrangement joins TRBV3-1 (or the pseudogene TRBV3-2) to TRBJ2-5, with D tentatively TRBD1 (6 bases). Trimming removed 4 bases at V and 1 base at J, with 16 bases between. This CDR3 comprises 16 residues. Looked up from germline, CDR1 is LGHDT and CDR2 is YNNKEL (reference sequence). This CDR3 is CASSLGRTDRQETQYF. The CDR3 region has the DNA TGTGCCAGCAGCCTAGGTAGGACAGACCGCCAAGAGACCCAGTACTTC.

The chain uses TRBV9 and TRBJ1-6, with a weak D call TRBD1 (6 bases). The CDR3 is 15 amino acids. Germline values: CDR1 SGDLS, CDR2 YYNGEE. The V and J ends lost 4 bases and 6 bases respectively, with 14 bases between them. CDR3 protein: CASSFLGAVNSPLHF. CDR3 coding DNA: TGTGCCAGCAGCTTCTTGGGGGCGGTTAATTCACCCCTCCACTTT.

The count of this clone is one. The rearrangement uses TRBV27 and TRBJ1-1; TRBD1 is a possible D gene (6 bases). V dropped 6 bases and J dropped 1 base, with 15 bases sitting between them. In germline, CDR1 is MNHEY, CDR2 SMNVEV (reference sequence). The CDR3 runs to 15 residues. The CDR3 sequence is CASRGMDSPNTEAFF. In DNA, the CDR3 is TGTGCCAGCAGGGGAATGGACAGCCCGAACACTGAAGCTTTCTTT.

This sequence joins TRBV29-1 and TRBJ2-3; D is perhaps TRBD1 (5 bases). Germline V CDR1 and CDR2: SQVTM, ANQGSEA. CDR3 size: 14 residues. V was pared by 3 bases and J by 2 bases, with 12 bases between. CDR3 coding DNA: TGCAGCGTTGACCGACAGTCCTCCACAGATACGCAGTATTTT. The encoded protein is CSVDRQSSTDTQYF.

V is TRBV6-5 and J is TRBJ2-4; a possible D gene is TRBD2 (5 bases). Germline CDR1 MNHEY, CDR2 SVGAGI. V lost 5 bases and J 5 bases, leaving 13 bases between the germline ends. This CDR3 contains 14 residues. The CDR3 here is CASSIGRVENIQYF. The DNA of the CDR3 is TGTGCCAGCAGTATAGGGAGAGTTGAAAACATTCAGTACTTC.

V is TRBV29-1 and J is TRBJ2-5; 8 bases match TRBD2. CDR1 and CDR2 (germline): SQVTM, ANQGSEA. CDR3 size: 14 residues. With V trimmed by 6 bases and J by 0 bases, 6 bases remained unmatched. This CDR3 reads CSVSSGRYQETQYF. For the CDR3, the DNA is TGCAGCGTATCTAGCGGGCGGTACCAAGAGACCCAGTACTTC.

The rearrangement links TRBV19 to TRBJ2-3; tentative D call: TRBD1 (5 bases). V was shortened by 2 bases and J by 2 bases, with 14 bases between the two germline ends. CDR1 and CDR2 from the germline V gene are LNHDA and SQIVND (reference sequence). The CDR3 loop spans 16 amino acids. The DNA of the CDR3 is TGTGCCAGTAGTATAAGGGGTGGGCCGTTCACAGATACGCAGTATTTT. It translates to CASSIRGGPFTDTQYF.

The CDR3 region has the DNA TGTGCCAGCAGTGGAGGACTAGCGGAGTACTACGAGCAGTACTTC. Translation gives CASSGGLAEYYEQYF. The chain joins TRBV6-2 or TRBV6-3 to TRBJ2-7; 10 nucleotides match TRBD2. The CDR3 contains 15 residues. Per germline, CDR1 MNHEY and CDR2 SVGEGT. The J segment lost 3 bases and the V segment lost 5 bases, leaving 7 bases of the junction unmatched.

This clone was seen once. The CDR3 region is CASSQPGLNYGYTF. CDR3 DNA sequence: TGTGCCAGCAGTCAACCGGGACTTAACTATGGCTACACCTTC. The gene calls are TRBV6-5 and TRBJ1-2; D is perhaps TRBD1 (5 bases). Germline V gives CDR1 MNHEY, CDR2 SVGAGI. This CDR3 contains 14 residues. V shed 5 bases and J shed 1 base, with 11 bases lying between them.

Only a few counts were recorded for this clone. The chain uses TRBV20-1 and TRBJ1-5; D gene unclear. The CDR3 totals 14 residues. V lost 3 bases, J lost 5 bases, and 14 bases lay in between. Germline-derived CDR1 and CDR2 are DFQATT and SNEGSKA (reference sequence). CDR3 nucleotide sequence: TGCAGTGCTAGTGTGGGGAGCGCTTATCAGCCCCAGCATTTT. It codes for CSASVGSAYQPQHF.

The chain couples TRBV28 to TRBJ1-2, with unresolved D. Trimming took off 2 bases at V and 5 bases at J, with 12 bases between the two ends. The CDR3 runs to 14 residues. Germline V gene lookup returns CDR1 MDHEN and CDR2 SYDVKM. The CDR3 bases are TGTGCCAGCAGTTTAATGTCGGGTTCATATGGCTACACCTTC. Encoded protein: CASSLMSGSYGYTF.

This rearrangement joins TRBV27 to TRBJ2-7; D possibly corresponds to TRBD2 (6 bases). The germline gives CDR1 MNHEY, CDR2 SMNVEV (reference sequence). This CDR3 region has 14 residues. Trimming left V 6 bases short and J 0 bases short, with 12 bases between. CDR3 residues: CASSREVNSYEQYF. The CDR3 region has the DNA TGTGCCAGCAGCAGGGAGGTGAACTCCTACGAGCAGTACTTC.

In DNA, the CDR3 is TGTGCCAGCAGTTTAATGAGGGAGGGAGGGAGGAACAATGAGCAGTTCTTC. Translation: CASSLMREGGRNNEQFF. The chain has TRBV28 and TRBJ2-1, with TRBD2 matching over 7 bases. CDR3 size: 17 residues. Germline CDR1 is MDHEN and CDR2 is SYDVKM. V was clipped by 2 bases and J by 5 bases; unmatched bases: 12.

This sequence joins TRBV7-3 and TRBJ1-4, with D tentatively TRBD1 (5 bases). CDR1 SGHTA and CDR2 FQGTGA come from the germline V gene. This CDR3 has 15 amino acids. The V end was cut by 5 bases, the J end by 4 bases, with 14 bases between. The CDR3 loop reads CASSPDSFLNEKLFF. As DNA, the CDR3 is TGTGCCAGCAGCCCCGACAGCTTCCTTAATGAAAAACTGTTTTTT. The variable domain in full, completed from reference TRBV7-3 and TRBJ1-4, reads GAGVSQTPSNKVTEKGKYVELRCDPISGHTALYWYRQSLGQGPEFLIYFQGTGAADDSGLPNDRFFAVRPEGSVSTLKIQRTERGDSAVYLCASSPDSFLNEKLFFGSGTQLSVL.

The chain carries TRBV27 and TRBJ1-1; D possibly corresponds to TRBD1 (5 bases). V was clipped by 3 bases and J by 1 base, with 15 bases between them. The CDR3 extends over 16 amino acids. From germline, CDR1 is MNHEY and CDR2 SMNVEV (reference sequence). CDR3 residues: CASSLVGGVSNTEAFF. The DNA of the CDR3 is TGTGCCAGCAGTTTGGTCGGGGGGGTATCGAACACTGAAGCTTTCTTT.

The CDR3 nucleotides are TGTGCCAGCAGCAGGGGGTTGGACGAGCAGTACTTC. Translation gives CASSRGLDEQYF. The chain joins TRBV2 to TRBJ2-7, with 7 bases that match TRBD1. The CDR3 covers 12 residues. The junction had 4 bases not matched to a gene; V was cut back by 6 bases and J by 5 bases. Germline values: CDR1 SNHLY, CDR2 FYNNEI.

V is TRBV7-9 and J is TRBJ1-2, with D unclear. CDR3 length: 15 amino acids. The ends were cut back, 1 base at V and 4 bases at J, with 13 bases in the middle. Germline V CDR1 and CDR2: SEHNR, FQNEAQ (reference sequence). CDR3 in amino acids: CASSLERPGGYGYTF. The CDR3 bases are TGTGCCAGCAGCTTAGAACGCCCAGGTGGCTATGGCTACACCTTC.